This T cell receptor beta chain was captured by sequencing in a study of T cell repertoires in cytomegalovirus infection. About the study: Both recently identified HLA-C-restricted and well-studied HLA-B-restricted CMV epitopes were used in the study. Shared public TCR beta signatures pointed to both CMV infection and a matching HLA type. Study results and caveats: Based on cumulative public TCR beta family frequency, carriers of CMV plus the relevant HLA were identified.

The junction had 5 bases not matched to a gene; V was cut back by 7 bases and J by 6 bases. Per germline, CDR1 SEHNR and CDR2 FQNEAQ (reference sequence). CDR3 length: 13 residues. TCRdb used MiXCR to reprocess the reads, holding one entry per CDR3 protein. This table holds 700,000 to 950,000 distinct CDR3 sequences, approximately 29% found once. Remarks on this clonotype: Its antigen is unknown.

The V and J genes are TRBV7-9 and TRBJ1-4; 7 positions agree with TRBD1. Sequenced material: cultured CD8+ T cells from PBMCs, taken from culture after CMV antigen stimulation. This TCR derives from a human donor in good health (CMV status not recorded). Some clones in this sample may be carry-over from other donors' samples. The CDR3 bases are TGTGCCAGCAATCAGGGGGGAGATGAAAAACTGTTTTTT. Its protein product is CASNQGGDEKLFF.